The following is a T cell receptor (beta chain) sequence with its context. Its matching antigen is unknown. The sample originates from a study of T cell responses to AZD1222 COVID-19 vaccine. Study-wide points: Vaccine-related CD4 TCRs covered spike, predominating at 160-218 and 743-854. The donors showed a predominance of white British ancestry and of females, with possible underestimation of clonal diversity. Just a handful of AZD1222 recipients were seropositive at baseline.

This CDR3 has 12 amino acids. V lost 4 bases and J 0 bases, leaving 3 bases between the germline ends. Germline CDR1 reads MNHEY; CDR2 reads SVGEGT. Here immunoSEQ multiplex PCR was the method, and the copy in TCRdb shows in-frame clones only, minus some. The sample includes over 90,000 clones, more than 70% of them seen just once. The sequences come from peripheral blood, collected on day 0 of AZD1222 vaccination. The sequence was collected from an adult in good health. The chain joins TRBV6-2 or TRBV6-3 to TRBJ1-1; D ambiguous. The DNA of the CDR3 is TGTGCCAGCAGTTGGATGAACACTGAAGCTTTCTTT. Protein product: CASSWMNTEAFF.